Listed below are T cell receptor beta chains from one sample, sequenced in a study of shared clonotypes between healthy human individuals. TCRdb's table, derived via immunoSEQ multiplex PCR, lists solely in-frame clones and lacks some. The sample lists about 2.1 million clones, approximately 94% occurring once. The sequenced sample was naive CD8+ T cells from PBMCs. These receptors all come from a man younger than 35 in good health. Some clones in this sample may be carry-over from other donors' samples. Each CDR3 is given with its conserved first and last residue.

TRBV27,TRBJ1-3,CASSSTTGVGNTIYF
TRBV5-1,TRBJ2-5,CASSPWDRDVQETQYF
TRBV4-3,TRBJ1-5,CASSQAAGQPQHF
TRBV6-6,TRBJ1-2,CASRERERYYGYTF
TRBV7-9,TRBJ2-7,CASSLGPEPEYF
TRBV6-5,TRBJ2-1,CASSPLPQGLGEQFF
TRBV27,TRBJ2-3,CASSPGQSAQYF
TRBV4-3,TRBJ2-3,CASSQDEFGVMGTDTQYF
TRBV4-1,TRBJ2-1,CASSHETAGTLRGDEQFF
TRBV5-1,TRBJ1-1,CASRGTRQFMNTEAFF
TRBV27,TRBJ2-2,CASSLSLGGELFF
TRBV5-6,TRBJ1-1,CASSLADGWRSTEAFF
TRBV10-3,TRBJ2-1,CAISESGANEQFF
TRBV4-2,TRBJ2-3,CASSQATRVLEGTDTQYF
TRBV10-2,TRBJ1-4,CASSRTGATNEKLFF
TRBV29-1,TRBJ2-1,CSVVGGISSYNEQFF
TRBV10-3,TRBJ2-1,CAISGRNRDTVYNEQFF
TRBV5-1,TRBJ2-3,CASSSQGQGAPDTQYF
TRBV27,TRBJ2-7,CASSSLPSRPTYEQYF
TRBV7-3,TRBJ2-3,CASSLSPGSDTQYF
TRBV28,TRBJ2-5,CASSFISFDQETQYF
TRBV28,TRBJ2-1,CASLVSGQSYNEQFF
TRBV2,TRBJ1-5,CASTGGEGSQPQHF
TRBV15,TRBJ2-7,CATSRDRGSYEQYF
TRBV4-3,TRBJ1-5,CASSQDRGTFNQPQHF
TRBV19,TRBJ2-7,CASSIDSPYEQYF